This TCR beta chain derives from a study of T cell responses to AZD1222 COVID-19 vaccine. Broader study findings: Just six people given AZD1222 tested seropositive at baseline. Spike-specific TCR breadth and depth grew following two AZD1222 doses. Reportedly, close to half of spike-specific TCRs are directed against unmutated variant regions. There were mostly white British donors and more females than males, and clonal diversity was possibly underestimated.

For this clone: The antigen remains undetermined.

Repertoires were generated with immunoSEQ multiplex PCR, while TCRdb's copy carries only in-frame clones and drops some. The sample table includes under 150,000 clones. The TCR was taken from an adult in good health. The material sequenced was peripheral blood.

The CDR3, as DNA: TGTGCCAGCAGCTTAGGGGGGACGGGTGCTGGCTACACCTTC. This gives the protein CASSLGGTGAGYTF. This rearrangement joins TRBV7-9 to TRBJ1-2; TRBD1 might be the D (5 bases). The CDR3 loop spans 14 amino acids. The ends were cut back, 1 base at V and 7 bases at J, with 13 bases in the middle. Germline-derived CDR1 and CDR2 are SEHNR and FQNEAQ (reference sequence).